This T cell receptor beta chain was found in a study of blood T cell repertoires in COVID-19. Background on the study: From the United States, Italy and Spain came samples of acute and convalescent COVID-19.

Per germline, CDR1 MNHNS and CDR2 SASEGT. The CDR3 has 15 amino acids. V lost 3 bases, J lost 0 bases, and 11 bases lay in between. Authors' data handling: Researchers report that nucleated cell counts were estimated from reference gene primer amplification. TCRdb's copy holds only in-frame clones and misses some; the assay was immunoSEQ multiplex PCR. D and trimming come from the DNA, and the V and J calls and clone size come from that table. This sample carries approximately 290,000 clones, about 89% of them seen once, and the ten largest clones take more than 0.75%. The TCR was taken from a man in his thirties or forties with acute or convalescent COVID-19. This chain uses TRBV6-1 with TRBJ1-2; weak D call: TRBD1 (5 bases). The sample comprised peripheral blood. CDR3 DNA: TGTGCCAGCAGTGATGGGGGAGGGGCTAACTATGGCTACACCTTC. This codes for CASSDGGGANYGYTF.